This passage covers 20 T cell receptor beta chains from one sample sequenced in a study of blood T cell repertoires in COVID-19. Sequenced by immunoSEQ multiplex PCR; TCRdb stores in-frame clones only, minus some. The sample has a few hundred thousand clones, 70% to 90% seen once. The specimen was PBMCs or T cells enriched from blood (not recorded which). The receptors originated from a woman aged 40 to 50 who had recovered from COVID-19.

The chain recombines TRBV13 with TRBJ2-1, with 7 bases that match TRBD2. Trimming at V came to 1 base and at J to 3 bases, leaving 6 bases not matched to a gene. This CDR3 comprises 16 residues. Germline V CDR1 and CDR2: PRHDT, FYEKMQ (reference sequence). The CDR3 region is CASSLERGSRYNEQFF. The CDR3 DNA reads as TGTGCCAGCAGCTTAGAGCGGGGTTCCCGCTACAATGAGCAGTTCTTC.

The V gene is TRBV12-3 or TRBV12-4, the J gene TRBJ1-5; D is unresolved. Trimming cost V 6 bases and J 10 bases, with 13 bases left between them. The CDR3 is 12 amino acids. DNA for the CDR3: TGTGCCAGCAGCCCTCCGAGTGCCCCCCAGCATTTT. Translated, it gives CASSPPSAPQHF.

The rearrangement joins TRBV7-9 to TRBJ2-3, with 11 bases fitting TRBD2. The V and J ends lost 1 base and 2 bases, in that order; junction bases with no gene match: 8. CDR3 length: 18 residues. CDR1 and CDR2 from the germline V gene are SEHNR and FQNEAQ (reference sequence). The CDR3 protein is CASSLVFGTSGLTDTQYF. The CDR3 bases are TGTGCCAGCAGCTTAGTGTTCGGGACTAGCGGACTCACAGATACGCAGTATTTT.

The J gene is TRBJ1-4, the V gene TRBV5-4; unclear D gene. CDR3 size: 15 residues. The germline V gene has CDR1 SGHNT and CDR2 YYREEE (reference sequence). V lost 2 bases to trimming and J lost 0 bases, with 8 bases between them. The CDR3 loop reads CASSFVGATNEKLFF. The CDR3 region has the DNA TGTGCCAGCAGCTTCGTCGGGGCAACTAATGAAAAACTGTTTTTT.

The chain joins TRBV25-1 to TRBJ2-5; 9 nucleotides align to TRBD2. The CDR3 sequence is 17 residues long. After removal of 0 bases from V and 1 base from J, the junction contained 6 bases not matched to a gene. Germline-derived CDR1 and CDR2 are MGHDK and SYGVNS. CDR3 sequence (DNA): TGTGCCAGCAGTGAATATAGGGGACTAGCAACCCAAGAGACCCAGTACTTC. It codes for CASSEYRGLATQETQYF.

The chain employs TRBV18 and TRBJ2-7; a possible D gene is TRBD2 (5 bases). Germline V gives CDR1 KGHSH, CDR2 LQKENI. V shed 2 bases and J shed 5 bases, with 19 bases lying between them. The CDR3 sequence is 16 residues long. CDR3 protein: CASSPTRRESSHEQYF. CDR3 DNA: TGTGCCAGCTCACCAACCCGCCGGGAATCGAGCCACGAGCAGTACTTC.

The rearrangement joins TRBV19 to TRBJ1-1, with D perhaps matching TRBD1 (6 bases). Germline V gene sequence: CDR1 LNHDA, CDR2 SQIVND (reference sequence). The CDR3 has 13 amino acids. Trimming left V 9 bases short and J 7 bases short, with 18 bases between. In DNA form, the CDR3 reads TGTGCCAGCCGCCTGAGTGGGGGCGGTGAAGCTTTCTTT. This translates into CASRLSGGGEAFF.

The sample holds one count of this clone. The chain employs TRBV7-2 and TRBJ2-3; 9 bases are a match to TRBD2. Germline assignment: CDR1 SGHTA and CDR2 FQGNSA. This CDR3 contains 16 residues. Trimming at V came to 5 bases and at J to 4 bases, leaving 10 bases not matched to a gene. The DNA of the CDR3 is TGTGCCAGCAGCCTAATGGCGGGGGGGCTGGCAGATACGCAGTATTTT. Its translation is CASSLMAGGLADTQYF.

This clone showed up just once. The rearrangement uses TRBV27 and TRBJ2-1, with a tentative D call TRBD1 (6 bases). Between the trimmed V and J ends, which lost 4 bases and 0 bases, there was a span of 13 bases. The CDR3 has 16 residues. Germline V gene sequence: CDR1 MNHEY, CDR2 SMNVEV (reference sequence). The CDR3 region is CASSYGGPSSYNEQFF. The CDR3, as DNA: TGTGCCAGCAGTTATGGGGGCCCAAGCTCCTACAATGAGCAGTTCTTC.

The rearrangement uses TRBV19 and TRBJ1-5, with a tentative D call TRBD1 (6 bases). Trimming left V 7 bases short and J 6 bases short, with 16 bases between. Germline loops: CDR1 LNHDA, CDR2 SQIVND (reference sequence). The CDR3 is 14 residues long. The CDR3: CASTPGTGSQPQHF. CDR3 DNA: TGTGCCAGTACCCCCGGAACAGGGAGTCAGCCCCAGCATTTT.

This clone has a single count. The CDR3 coding sequence is TGTGCCAGCAATAGGGACAGGGGGCAAGAGACCCAGTACTTC. The encoded protein is CASNRDRGQETQYF. J is TRBJ2-5 and V is TRBV2, with 11 bases identical to TRBD1. V shed 7 bases and J 2 bases; nucleotides not matched to a gene: 3. The CDR3 has 14 amino acids. Germline CDR1 reads SNHLY; CDR2 reads FYNNEI.

The CDR3 nucleotides are TGTGCCAGCAGCCTGGACAGGGGGAGAGAAAAACTGTTTTTT. Encoded protein: CASSLDRGREKLFF. This rearrangement joins TRBV5-4 to TRBJ1-4, with TRBD1 matching 10 bases. Losses at the gene ends were 4 bases for V and 8 bases for J; bases not matched to a gene: 5. The CDR3 has 14 amino acids. CDR1 and CDR2 (germline): SGHNT, YYREEE (reference sequence).

The J gene is TRBJ2-1, the V gene TRBV4-3; 9 bases fit TRBD2. The trim removed 0 bases at V and 4 bases at J, leaving 7 bases unmatched. The CDR3 totals 17 residues. CDR1 and CDR2 from the germline V gene are LGHNA and YSLEER. CDR3 sequence (DNA): TGCGCCAGCAGCCAAGATCCAGGGCGGGAGGGTTACAATGAGCAGTTCTTC. It specifies CASSQDPGREGYNEQFF.

The chain couples TRBV30 to TRBJ1-5, with D perhaps matching TRBD1 (5 bases). This CDR3 is 14 amino acids long. V lost 3 bases to trimming and J lost 7 bases, with 16 bases between them. Germline V lookup: CDR1 GTSNPN, CDR2 SVGIG (reference sequence). CDR3 bases: TGTGCCTGGAGCACGGGGGAGGGACCCCAGCCCCAGCATTTT. This gives the protein CAWSTGEGPQPQHF.

The rearrangement uses TRBV24-1 and TRBJ2-7, with TRBD1 matching 8 bases. CDR1 and CDR2 (germline): KGHDR, SFDVKD. J lost 5 bases, V lost 3 bases, and 5 bases had no gene match. The CDR3 has 14 residues. CDR3 bases: TGTGCCACCAGTGATCGAGGACAGGGTCACGAGCAGTACTTC. This codes for CATSDRGQGHEQYF.

V gene TRBV18 combines with J gene TRBJ1-2; TRBD1 matches at 9 bases. Germline trimming cut 3 bases from V and 6 bases from J; bases unmatched to any gene: 11. CDR1 and CDR2 (germline): KGHSH, LQKENI. This CDR3 contains 16 residues. The CDR3 loop is CASSPPGQGVGDGYTF. Written as DNA, the CDR3 is TGTGCCAGCTCACCGCCGGGACAGGGCGTCGGGGATGGCTACACCTTC. Filled out from reference TRBV18 and TRBJ1-2, the complete variable domain reads NAGVMQNPRHLVRRRGQEARLRCSPMKGHSHVYWYRQLPEEGLKFMVYLQKENIIDESGMPKERFSAEFPKEGPSILRIQQVVRGDSAAYFCASSPPGQGVGDGYTFGSGTRLTVV.

In its sample, this clone was seen a few times. This chain connects TRBV7-9 to TRBJ2-7; maybe TRBD2 (6 bases). Trimming cost V 9 bases and J 3 bases, with 21 bases left between them. The CDR3 extends over 15 amino acids. CDR1 and CDR2 from the germline V gene are SEHNR and FQNEAQ (reference sequence). The CDR3 nucleotides read TGTGCCAGTCACCGGGACTCAGCCTTTCTCTACGAGCAGTACTTC. Translation gives CASHRDSAFLYEQYF.

The chain couples TRBV7-2 to TRBJ2-3; 10 nucleotides line up with TRBD2. CDR3 length equals 16 residues. V trimming: 2 bases; J trimming: 6 bases; junction bases outside the gene matches: 8. CDR1 and CDR2 from the germline V gene are SGHTA and FQGNSA. In DNA form, the CDR3 reads TGTGCCAGCAGCTTACTGGGAGCGGGGGGGCACGATACGCAGTATTTT. This gives the protein CASSLLGAGGHDTQYF.

This clone was counted a few times. The V gene is TRBV15, the J gene TRBJ1-1; 9 bases are shared with TRBD1. From germline, CDR1 is LNHNV and CDR2 YYDKDF (reference sequence). The CDR3 has 19 amino acids. V trimming: 4 bases; J trimming: 4 bases; junction bases outside the gene matches: 19. CDR3 in DNA: TGTGCCACCAGCATATCCCGAGAAGGGGACAGGGTTTTTATCACTGAAGCTTTCTTT. Encoded protein: CATSISREGDRVFITEAFF.

The chain is built from TRBV7-2 and TRBJ2-7; D gene uncertain. V shed 4 bases and J shed 3 bases, with 13 bases lying between them. Germline assignment: CDR1 SGHTA and CDR2 FQGNSA. This CDR3 spans 14 amino acids. The CDR3 loop is CASSSGVGYYEQYF. CDR3 in DNA: TGTGCCAGCAGCTCCGGTGTGGGCTACTACGAGCAGTACTTC.